This TCR beta chain came from a study of tissue T cells after allogeneic stem cell transplantation. This clone was seen only once. Steroid-refractory graft-versus-host disease after allogeneic hematopoietic cell transplant qualified adults for prospective research-autopsy enrollment. Data came from immunoSEQ multiplex PCR; TCRdb stores just in-frame clones and leaves some out. The sample has 1,500 to 2,000 clones; about 80% are singletons. This CDR3 is built from 15 residues. The V end lost 5 bases, the J end lost 0 bases, and 13 bases lay between the germline ends. Germline CDR1 and CDR2: MNHEY and SVGAGI.

The rearrangement uses TRBV6-5 and TRBJ1-2; weak D call: TRBD1 (6 bases). The sequence was obtained from an older male patient with steroid-refractory graft-versus-host disease after an allogeneic stem cell transplant. Some T cells may be transferred from the graft donor. Source: stomach tissue, taken at autopsy. The CDR3 spells CASSQTGLANYGYTF. CDR3 nucleotide sequence: TGTGCCAGCAGTCAAACAGGGTTAGCTAACTATGGCTACACCTTC.